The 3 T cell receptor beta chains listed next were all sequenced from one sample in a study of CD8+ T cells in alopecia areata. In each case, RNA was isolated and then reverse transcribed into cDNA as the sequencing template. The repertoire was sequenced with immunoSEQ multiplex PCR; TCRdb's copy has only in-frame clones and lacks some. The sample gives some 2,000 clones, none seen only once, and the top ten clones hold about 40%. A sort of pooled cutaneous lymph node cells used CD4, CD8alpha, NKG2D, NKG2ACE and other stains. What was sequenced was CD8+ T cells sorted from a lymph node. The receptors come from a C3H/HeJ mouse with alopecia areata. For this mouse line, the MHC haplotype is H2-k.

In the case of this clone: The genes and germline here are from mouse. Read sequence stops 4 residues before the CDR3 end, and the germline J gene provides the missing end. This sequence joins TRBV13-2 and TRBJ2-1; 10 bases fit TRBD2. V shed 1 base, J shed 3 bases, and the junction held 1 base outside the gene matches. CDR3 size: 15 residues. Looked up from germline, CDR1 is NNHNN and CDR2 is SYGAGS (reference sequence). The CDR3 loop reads CASGDLGGRYAEQFF. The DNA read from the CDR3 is TGTGCCAGCGGTGATCTGGGGGGGCGCTATGCT.

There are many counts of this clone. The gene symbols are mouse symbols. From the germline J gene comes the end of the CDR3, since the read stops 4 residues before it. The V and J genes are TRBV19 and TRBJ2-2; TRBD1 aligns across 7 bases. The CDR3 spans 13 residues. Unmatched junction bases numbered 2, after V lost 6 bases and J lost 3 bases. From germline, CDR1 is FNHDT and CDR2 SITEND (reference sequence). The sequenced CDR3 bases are TGTGCCAGCACCGGGACAGACACCGGG. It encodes CASTGTDTG. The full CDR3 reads CASTGTDTGQLYF.

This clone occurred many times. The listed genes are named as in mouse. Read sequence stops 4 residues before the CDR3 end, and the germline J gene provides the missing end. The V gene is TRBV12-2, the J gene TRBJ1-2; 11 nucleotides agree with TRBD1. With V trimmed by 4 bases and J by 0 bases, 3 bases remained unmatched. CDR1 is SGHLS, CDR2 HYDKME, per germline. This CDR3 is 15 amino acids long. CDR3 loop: CASSRGQGANSDYTF. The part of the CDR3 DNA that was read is TGTGCCAGCTCCCGGGGACAGGGGGCAAACTCC.